This record concerns one TCR beta chain sequence. Antigen: not known. The sample belongs to a study of vaccination and CD4 T cells after COVID-19. About the research overall: All convalescent patients were nasal swab PCR positive for SARS-CoV-2; 9 or 10 had mild and one severe disease. The convalescents, six males and four females, included two who were Hispanic.

As for treatment: approximately 10-day PBMC culture with coronavirus spike peptide pools or control peptides (ViraFEST assay). Fresh IL-2 medium replaced half the culture medium on days 3 and 7. The CDR3 spans 22 residues. Unmatched junction bases numbered 21, after V lost 2 bases and J lost 0 bases. Germline V gene lookup returns CDR1 MGHRA and CDR2 YSYEKL. Oncomine TCR Beta short-read sequencing was applied to DNA from cultured CD4+ T cells. CD4+ T cells were cultured, and genomic DNA was extracted from them. Each CDR3 protein gets one entry after TCRdb re-called the PCR reads with MiXCR. Of 20,000 to 25,000 distinct CDR3 sequences in the sample, around two fifths were seen once.

This receptor was taken from a human donor who had recovered from COVID-19. The V gene is TRBV4-1, the J gene TRBJ2-4; 8 bases line up with TRBD1. Sequenced material: CD4+ T cells from blood, cultured in vitro. In nucleotides, the CDR3 is TGCGCCAGCAGCCAAATAATCGCTTCGGACAGGGCTAGCGACGGAGCCAAAAACATTCAGTACTTC. Translating it yields CASSQIIASDRASDGAKNIQYF.